Listed here are 27 T cell receptor beta chains from one sample, sequenced in a study of tumor-infiltrating lymphocytes in primary liver carcinoma. Extraction also yielded germline DNA, while blood RNA was obtained from unsorted whole blood. The input was about 500 ng total RNA; TCR beta cDNA was made from it with a constant-region primer. TCR beta libraries came from three nested multiplex PCR rounds using slightly modified ARM-PCR. Running approximately 10 cycles apiece, the first two PCR rounds relied on TRBV1-TRBV30 forward primers together with a C-beta reverse primer. TCRdb redid the calling of the multiplex PCR reads with MiXCR, one entry per CDR3 protein. The data show 300,000 to 350,000 distinct CDR3 sequences, about 65% seen once. What was sequenced was peripheral blood. All receptors come from a man in his forties with primary liver carcinoma and hepatitis B virus infection.

In regard to this clonotype: The conserved final phenylalanine or tryptophan is absent from the CDR3, which likely points to a read error. The chain recombines TRBV14 with TRBJ2-7, with 7 bases that match TRBD1. The CDR3 consists of 16 residues. Per germline, CDR1 SGHDN and CDR2 FVKESK. The CDR3 region is CASSLRGGGNSYGQYS. The CDR3 region has the DNA TGTGCCAGCAGCCTCCGAGGGGGCGGAAACTCCTACGGGCAGTACTCC.

This rearrangement joins TRBV12-3 or TRBV12-4 to TRBJ2-2; the D gene is possibly TRBD2 (5 bases). The V gene lost 7 bases and the J gene lost 5 bases, with 11 bases spanning the gap. The CDR3 length is 13 residues. CDR3 residues: CASTPLATGELFF. In DNA, the CDR3 is TGTGCCAGCACCCCCTTAGCGACCGGGGAGCTGTTTTTT.

Regarding this clonotype: With a much larger clone just one base away, this may be a read error. The V call is TRBV10-3, the J call TRBJ2-4; weak D call: TRBD2 (5 bases). Germline assignment: CDR1 ENHRY and CDR2 SYGVKD. This CDR3 comprises 15 residues. Here the CDR3 reads CVISESGDTGSIQYF. The CDR3 DNA reads TGTGTCATCAGTGAGTCAGGAGACACGGGGAGCATTCAGTACTTC.

The rearrangement joins TRBV4-1 to TRBJ2-2; 7 positions agree with TRBD2. Germline CDR1 reads MGHRA; CDR2 reads YSYEKL. V lost 4 bases, J lost 6 bases, and 11 bases stayed unmatched. The CDR3 sequence is 16 residues long. CDR3 nucleotides: TGCGCCAGCAGCCTTCAGGAACTAGCGTTCGCCGGGGAGCTGTTTTTT. It specifies CASSLQELAFAGELFF.

This clonotype is a singleton in its sample. Since the CDR3 does not end with the conserved phenylalanine or tryptophan, this likely comes from a read error. V usage is TRBV12-3 or TRBV12-4 and J usage is TRBJ2-5; no clear D gene. The CDR3 length is 13 residues. With 8 bases removed from V and 1 base from J, the gap between germline ends came to 11 bases. CDR3 sequence reads: CASSKGLQETQYL. CDR3 bases: TGTGCCAGCTCTAAGGGCCTCCAAGAGACCCAGTACCTC.

The chain carries TRBV11-2 and TRBJ2-1; TRBD1 aligns across 8 bases. The V gene end was trimmed by 4 bases and the J gene end by 7 bases; junction bases not matched to a gene: 30. Per germline, CDR1 SGHAT and CDR2 FQNNGV. This CDR3 region has 22 residues. The DNA of the CDR3 is TGTGCCAGCAGCTCAAGTCCCCAGCGACAGGGGTTTTGGAGCTGGAGAATAAATGAGCAGTTCTTC. Encoded protein: CASSSSPQRQGFWSWRINEQFF.

This clonotype has a count of ten or more. The chain links TRBV29-1 to TRBJ2-7, with D perhaps TRBD1 or TRBD2 (5 bases each). CDR1 is SQVTM and CDR2 is ANQGSEA in the germline V gene. The V end lost 4 bases, the J end lost 5 bases, and 15 bases lay between the germline ends. The CDR3 covers 13 residues. CDR3 loop: CSVAGRLRDEQYF. DNA of the CDR3: TGCAGCGTTGCAGGGAGACTCAGGGACGAGCAGTACTTC.

This clonotype was seen many times. V and J are TRBV11-2 and TRBJ2-7; D gene uncertain. Germline V gene lookup returns CDR1 SGHAT and CDR2 FQNNGV. The CDR3 runs 17 residues. V shed 1 base and J shed 2 bases, with 18 bases lying between them. The CDR3 reads CASSLGPPQVQTYEQYF. The CDR3 DNA is TGTGCCAGCAGCTTAGGGCCCCCCCAGGTTCAGACCTACGAGCAGTACTTC.

Points on this clonotype: A much bigger clone sits one base away, suggesting this may be a read error. This chain connects TRBV12-3 or TRBV12-4 to TRBJ2-7; D gene uncertain. This CDR3 contains 11 residues. DNA for the CDR3: TGTACCAGCAGTATAGTGGACGAGCAGTACTTC. This sequence encodes CTSSIVDEQYF.

To note about this clonotype: The junction differs from germline at one of its ends, possibly a read error. The chain carries TRBV5-1 and TRBJ2-1, with TRBD2 matching over 14 bases. Germline V gene data show CDR1 as SGHRS and CDR2 as YFSETQ. The CDR3 has 13 amino acids. Here the CDR3 reads CTSGLAGGNEQFF. CDR3 sequence (DNA): TGCACCAGCGGACTAGCGGGAGGTAATGAGCAGTTCTTC.

About this clonotype: No conserved phenylalanine or tryptophan ends this CDR3, so it is likely a read error. The chain combines TRBV11-2 with TRBJ2-6; TRBD2 might be the D (5 bases). The V gene lost 5 bases and the J gene lost 1 base, with 6 bases spanning the gap. The CDR3 runs 14 residues. CDR1 is SGHAT and CDR2 is FQNNGV in the germline V gene. The CDR3 region has the DNA TGTGCCAGCAGCACGGGATCTGGGGCCAACGTCCTGACTTCC. Translation: CASSTGSGANVLTS.

The chain uses TRBV5-1 and TRBJ2-5, with TRBD2 matching over 9 bases. V was clipped by 2 bases and J by 3 bases; unmatched bases: 2. CDR1 and CDR2 from the germline V gene are SGHRS and YFSETQ. The CDR3 is 14 residues long. CDR3 amino acids: CASSFSGREETQYF. CDR3 coding DNA: TGCGCCAGCAGCTTTAGCGGGAGAGAAGAGACCCAGTACTTC. Together with reference TRBV5-1 and TRBJ2-5, the CDR3 gives the full variable domain: KAGVTQTPRYLIKTRGQQVTLSCSPISGHRSVSWYQQTPGQGLQFLFEYFSETQRNKGNFPGRFSGRQFSNSRSEMNVSTLELGDSALYLCASSFSGREETQYFGPGTRLLVL.

Remarks on this clonotype: The junction differs from germline at one of its ends, possibly a read error. This chain joins TRBV11-2 and TRBJ2-2; 10 bases are shared with TRBD2. Germline-derived CDR1 and CDR2 are SGHAT and FQNNGV. This CDR3 is built from 17 residues. CDR3 sequence (DNA): TGTGTCAGCGGCTCACCGCAGCGGGAGGGACACACCGGGGAGCTGTTTTTT. This gives the protein CVSGSPQREGHTGELFF.

This clonotype is deemed medium-sized. The V and J genes are TRBV11-2 and TRBJ2-3; the D is unclear. Germline values: CDR1 SGHAT, CDR2 FQNNGV. Trimming pared 1 base from V and 1 base from J, leaving 12 bases between. The CDR3 extends over 16 amino acids. The CDR3 DNA is TGTGCCAGCAGCTTAGCACTGACGCCTGGCACAGATACGCAGTATTTT. It specifies CASSLALTPGTDTQYF. The complete variable domain, with remaining parts taken from reference TRBV11-2 and TRBJ2-3, reads EAGVAQSPRYKIIEKRQSVAFWCNPISGHATLYWYQQILGQGPKLLIQFQNNGVVDDSQLPKDRFSAERLKGVDSTLKIQPAKLEDSAVYLCASSLALTPGTDTQYFGPGTRLTVL.

The chain recombines TRBV5-1 with TRBJ2-7; 13 bases are shared with TRBD2. The germline CDR1 and CDR2 sequences are SGHRS and YFSETQ. The junction had 7 bases not matched to a gene; V was cut back by 4 bases and J by 6 bases. CDR3 length equals 15 residues. The CDR3 is CASSPGLAGASEQYF. In DNA, the CDR3 is TGCGCCAGCAGCCCAGGACTAGCGGGAGCAAGCGAGCAGTACTTC.

With respect to this clonotype: A much larger clone sits a single nucleotide away, making a read error possible. The chain joins TRBV6-5 to TRBJ1-2, with D uncertain. This CDR3 comprises 11 residues. Germline-derived CDR1 and CDR2 are MNHEY and SVGAGI. CDR3 bases: TGTGCCAGCACTGACTACTATGACTACACCTTC. It translates to CASTDYYDYTF.

Points on this clonotype: A junction boundary mismatches the germline segment, possibly from a read error. The CDR3 region has the DNA TGTGCCGGCAGCCCTACAGTCGATCTCTATGGCTACACCTTC. Translating it yields CAGSPTVDLYGYTF. V and J are TRBV6-5 and TRBJ1-2; no clear D gene. This CDR3 is built from 14 residues. From germline, CDR1 is MNHEY and CDR2 SVGAGI.

At least ten counts were recorded for this clonotype. The J gene is TRBJ2-3, the V gene TRBV4-1, with a weak D call TRBD2 (6 bases). CDR1 is MGHRA and CDR2 is YSYEKL in the germline V gene. V lost 3 bases and J 3 bases, leaving 10 bases between the germline ends. The CDR3 totals 14 residues. The CDR3 DNA is TGCGCCAGCAGCCAGTACGGGACTACAGATACGCAGTATTTT. Its protein product is CASSQYGTTDTQYF.

The chain employs TRBV6-6 and TRBJ1-5, with D perhaps matching TRBD1 (5 bases). Germline CDR1 reads MNHNY; CDR2 reads SVGAGI (reference sequence). This CDR3 has 17 amino acids. Trimming removed 7 bases at V and 0 bases at J, with 19 bases between. The CDR3 here is CASTFILGQNSNQPQHF. The CDR3 DNA reads as TGTGCCAGCACCTTCATACTGGGGCAGAATAGCAATCAGCCCCAGCATTTT.

The CDR3 sequence: CASSRVRDPKNIHYF. In DNA, the CDR3 is TGTGCCAGCAGCCGTGTCAGGGACCCTAAAAACATCCACTACTTC. The gene calls are TRBV6-5 and TRBJ2-4; tentatively, D is TRBD1 or TRBD2 (5 bases each). Per the germline V gene, CDR1 is MNHEY and CDR2 is SVGAGI. Trimming removed 6 bases at V and 16 bases at J, with 28 bases between. The CDR3 has 15 residues.

The V gene is TRBV11-2, the J gene TRBJ1-2; 7 bases map to TRBD1. The junction had 9 bases not matched to a gene; V was cut back by 5 bases and J by 9 bases. The germline gives CDR1 SGHAT, CDR2 FQNNGV. The CDR3 is 13 amino acids. CDR3 region: CASSRTGVSCYTF. CDR3 DNA sequence: TGTGCCAGCAGCCGAACAGGGGTTAGCTGCTACACCTTC.

Concerning this clonotype: It may be a read error: a sequence one base away is much more abundant. The chain is built from TRBV4-1 and TRBJ2-2; D may be TRBD1 (5 bases). CDR3 length: 18 residues. The V gene's germline CDR1 is MGHRA and CDR2 YSYEKL. CDR3 DNA: TGCGCCAGCAGCCAAGAGAGTGGGTGGGGCGAGAACGCCGGGGAGCTGTTTTTT. Protein: CASSQESGWGENAGELFF.

J is TRBJ2-5 and V is TRBV5-1; D not certain. The CDR3 covers 14 residues. Germline V lookup: CDR1 SGHRS, CDR2 YFSETQ. Trimming took 1 base from V and 3 from J, leaving 10 bases between them. This CDR3 is CASSLSIGEETQYF. The CDR3 DNA reads as TGCGCCAGCAGCTTGTCAATCGGTGAAGAGACCCAGTACTTC. The full variable domain, rest sourced from reference TRBV5-1 and TRBJ2-5, is KAGVTQTPRYLIKTRGQQVTLSCSPISGHRSVSWYQQTPGQGLQFLFEYFSETQRNKGNFPGRFSGRQFSNSRSEMNVSTLELGDSALYLCASSLSIGEETQYFGPGTRLLVL.

This clonotype occurred a few times. In nucleotides, the CDR3 is TGTGCCAGCCTTATATTCGGGGCTAGCGATGACGAGCAGTACTTC. Translating gives CASLIFGASDDEQYF. The chain combines TRBV7-9 with TRBJ2-7; TRBD2 might be the D (6 bases). Germline V lookup: CDR1 SEHNR, CDR2 FQNEAQ (reference sequence). With 8 bases removed from V and 5 bases from J, the gap between germline ends came to 22 bases. This CDR3 contains 15 residues.

In this sample, this clonotype turned up once. Lacking the conserved final phenylalanine or tryptophan, this CDR3 likely reflects a read error. The V gene is TRBV6-2 or TRBV6-3, the J gene TRBJ2-2; 10 nucleotides align to TRBD1. This CDR3 is 18 amino acids long. From germline, CDR1 is MNHEY and CDR2 SVGEGT. V lost 2 bases to trimming and J lost 5 bases; unmatched junction nucleotides: 11. This CDR3 is CASSYPRDRGGLTGELFL. CDR3 coding DNA: TGTGCCAGCAGTTACCCCCGGGACAGGGGAGGCCTGACCGGGGAGCTGTTTTTA.

This clonotype was detected only once. An end of the junction differs from the germline gene, which may be a read error. The rearrangement joins TRBV11-2 to TRBJ2-3; D unresolved. This CDR3 spans 14 amino acids. CDR1 SGHAT and CDR2 FQNNGV come from the germline V gene. CDR3 region: CASGPTGSTATQYF. The DNA of the CDR3 is TGTGCCAGCGGCCCCACCGGCAGCACAGCTACGCAGTATTTT.

To note about this clonotype: Mismatch with germline at one junction end may stem from a read error. The rearrangement joins TRBV14 to TRBJ2-1, with D uncertain. The CDR3 consists of 13 residues. Per the germline V gene, CDR1 is SGHDN and CDR2 is FVKESK. The CDR3 here is CASSQVGWDEQSF. DNA of the CDR3: TGTGCCAGCAGCCAAGTCGGTTGGGATGAGCAGTCCTTC.